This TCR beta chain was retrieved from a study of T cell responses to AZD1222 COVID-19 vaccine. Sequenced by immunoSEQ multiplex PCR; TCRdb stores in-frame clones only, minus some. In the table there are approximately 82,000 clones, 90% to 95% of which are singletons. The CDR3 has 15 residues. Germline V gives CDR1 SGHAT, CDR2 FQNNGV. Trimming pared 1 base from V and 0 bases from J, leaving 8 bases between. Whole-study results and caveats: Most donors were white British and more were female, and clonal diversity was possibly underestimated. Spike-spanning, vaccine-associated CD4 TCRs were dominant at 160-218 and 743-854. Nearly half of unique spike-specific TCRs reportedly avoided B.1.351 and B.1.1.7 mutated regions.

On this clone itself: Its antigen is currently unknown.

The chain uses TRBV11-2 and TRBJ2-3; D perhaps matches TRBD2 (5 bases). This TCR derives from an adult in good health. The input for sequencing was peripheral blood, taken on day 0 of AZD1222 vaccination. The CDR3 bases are TGTGCCAGCAGCTTAGCGGGGTCTAGCACAGATACGCAGTATTTT. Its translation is CASSLAGSSTDTQYF.